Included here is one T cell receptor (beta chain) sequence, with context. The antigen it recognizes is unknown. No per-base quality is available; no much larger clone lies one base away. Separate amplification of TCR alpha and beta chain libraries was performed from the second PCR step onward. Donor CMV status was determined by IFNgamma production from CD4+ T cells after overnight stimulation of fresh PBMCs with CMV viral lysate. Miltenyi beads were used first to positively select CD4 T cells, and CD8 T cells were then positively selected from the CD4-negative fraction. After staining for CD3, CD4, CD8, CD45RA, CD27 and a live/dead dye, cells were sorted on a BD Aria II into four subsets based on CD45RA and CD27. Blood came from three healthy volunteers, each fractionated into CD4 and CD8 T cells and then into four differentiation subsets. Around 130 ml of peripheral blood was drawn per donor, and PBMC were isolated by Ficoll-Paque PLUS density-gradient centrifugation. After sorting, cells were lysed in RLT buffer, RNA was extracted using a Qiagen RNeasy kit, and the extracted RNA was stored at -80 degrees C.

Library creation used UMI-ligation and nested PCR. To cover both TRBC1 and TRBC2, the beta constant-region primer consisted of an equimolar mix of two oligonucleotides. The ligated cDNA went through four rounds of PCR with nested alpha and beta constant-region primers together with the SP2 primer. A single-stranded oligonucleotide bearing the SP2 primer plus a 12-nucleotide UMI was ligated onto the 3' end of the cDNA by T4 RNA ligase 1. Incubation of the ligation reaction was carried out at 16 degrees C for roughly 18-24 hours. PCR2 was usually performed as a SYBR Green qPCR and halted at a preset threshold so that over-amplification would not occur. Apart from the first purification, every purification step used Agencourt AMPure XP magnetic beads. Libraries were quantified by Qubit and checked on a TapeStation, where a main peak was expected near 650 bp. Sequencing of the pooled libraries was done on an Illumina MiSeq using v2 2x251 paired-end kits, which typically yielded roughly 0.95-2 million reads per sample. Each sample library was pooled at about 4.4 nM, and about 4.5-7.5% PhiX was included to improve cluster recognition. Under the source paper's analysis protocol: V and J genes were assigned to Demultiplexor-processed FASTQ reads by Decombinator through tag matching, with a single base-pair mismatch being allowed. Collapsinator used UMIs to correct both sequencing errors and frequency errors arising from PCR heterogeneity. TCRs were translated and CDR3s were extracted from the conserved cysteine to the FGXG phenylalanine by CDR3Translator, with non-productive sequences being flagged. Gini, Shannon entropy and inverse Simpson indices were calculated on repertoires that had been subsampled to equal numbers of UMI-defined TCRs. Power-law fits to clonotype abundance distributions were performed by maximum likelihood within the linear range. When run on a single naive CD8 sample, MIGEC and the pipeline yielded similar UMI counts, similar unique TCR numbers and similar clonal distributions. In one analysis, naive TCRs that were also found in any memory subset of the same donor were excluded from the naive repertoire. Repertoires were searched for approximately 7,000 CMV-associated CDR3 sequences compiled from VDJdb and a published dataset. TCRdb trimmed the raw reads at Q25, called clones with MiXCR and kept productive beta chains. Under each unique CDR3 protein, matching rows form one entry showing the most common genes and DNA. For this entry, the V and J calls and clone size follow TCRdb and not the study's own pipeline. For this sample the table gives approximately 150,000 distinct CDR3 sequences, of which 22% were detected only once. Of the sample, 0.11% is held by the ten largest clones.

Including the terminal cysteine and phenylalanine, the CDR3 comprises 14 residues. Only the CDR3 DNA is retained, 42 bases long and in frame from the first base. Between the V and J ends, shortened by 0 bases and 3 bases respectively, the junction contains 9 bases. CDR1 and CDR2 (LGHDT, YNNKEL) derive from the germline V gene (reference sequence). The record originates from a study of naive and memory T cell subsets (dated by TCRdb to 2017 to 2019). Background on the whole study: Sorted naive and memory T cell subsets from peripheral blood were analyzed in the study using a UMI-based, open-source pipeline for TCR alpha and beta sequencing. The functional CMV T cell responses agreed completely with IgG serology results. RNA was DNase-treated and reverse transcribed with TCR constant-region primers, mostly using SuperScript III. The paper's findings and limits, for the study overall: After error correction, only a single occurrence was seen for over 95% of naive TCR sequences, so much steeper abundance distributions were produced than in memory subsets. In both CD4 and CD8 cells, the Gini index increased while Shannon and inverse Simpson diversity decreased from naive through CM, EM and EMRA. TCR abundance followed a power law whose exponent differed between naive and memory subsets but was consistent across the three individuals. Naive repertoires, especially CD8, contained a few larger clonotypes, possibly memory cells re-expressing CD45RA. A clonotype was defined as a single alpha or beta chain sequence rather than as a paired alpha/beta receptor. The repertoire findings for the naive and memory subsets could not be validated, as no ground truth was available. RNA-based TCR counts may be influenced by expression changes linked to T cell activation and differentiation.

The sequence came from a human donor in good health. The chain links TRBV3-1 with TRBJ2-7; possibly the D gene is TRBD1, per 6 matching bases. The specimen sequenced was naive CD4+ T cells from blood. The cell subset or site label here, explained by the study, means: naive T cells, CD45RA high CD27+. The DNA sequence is TGTGCCAGCAGCCAAGAGATAGGGGGCTACGAGCAGTACTTC. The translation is CASSQEIGGYEQYF.